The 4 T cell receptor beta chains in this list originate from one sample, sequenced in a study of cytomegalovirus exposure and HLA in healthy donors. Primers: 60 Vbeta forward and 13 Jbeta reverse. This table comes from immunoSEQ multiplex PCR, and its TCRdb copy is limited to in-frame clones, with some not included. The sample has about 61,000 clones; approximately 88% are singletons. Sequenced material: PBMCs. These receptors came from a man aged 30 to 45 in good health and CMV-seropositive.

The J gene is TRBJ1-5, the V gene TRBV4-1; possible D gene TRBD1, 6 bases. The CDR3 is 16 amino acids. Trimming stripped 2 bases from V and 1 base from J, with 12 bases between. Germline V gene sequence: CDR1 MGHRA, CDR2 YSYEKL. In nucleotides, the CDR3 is TGCGCCAGCAGCCAACAGCCAGGGGTAAGCAATCAGCCCCAGCATTTT. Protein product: CASSQQPGVSNQPQHF.

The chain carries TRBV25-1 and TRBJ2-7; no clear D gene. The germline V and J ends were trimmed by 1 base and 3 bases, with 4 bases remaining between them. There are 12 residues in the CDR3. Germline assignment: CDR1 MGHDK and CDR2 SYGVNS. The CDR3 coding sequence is TGTGCCAGCAGTGAATCCCTCTACGAGCAGTACTTC. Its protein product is CASSESLYEQYF.

This CDR3 reads CASSRGEANSPLHF. The DNA for the CDR3 is TGTGCCAGCAGCCGGGGGGAGGCCAATTCACCCCTCCACTTT. The chain joins TRBV7-9 to TRBJ1-6, with D perhaps TRBD1 (5 bases). Germline CDR1 reads SEHNR; CDR2 reads FQNEAQ (reference sequence). The CDR3 has 14 amino acids. Trimming left V 5 bases short and J 7 bases short, with 12 bases between.

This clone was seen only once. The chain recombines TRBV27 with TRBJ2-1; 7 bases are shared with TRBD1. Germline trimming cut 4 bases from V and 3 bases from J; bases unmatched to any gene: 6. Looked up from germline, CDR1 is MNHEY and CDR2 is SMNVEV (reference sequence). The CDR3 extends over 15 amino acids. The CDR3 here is CASSSRTGNYNEQFF. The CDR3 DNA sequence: TGTGCCAGCAGTTCCCGGACAGGCAACTACAATGAGCAGTTCTTC.